Sequencing of this T cell receptor (beta chain) was carried out in a study of tissue T cells after allogeneic stem cell transplantation. For the study at large: Viable blood and marrow gave sorted CD3+ T cells if numbers allowed.

The CDR3 runs to 14 residues. Per the germline V gene, CDR1 is SEHNR and CDR2 is FQNEAQ (reference sequence). Deletions cut 3 bases from V and 6 bases from J, with 11 bases between. Sequencing was performed with immunoSEQ multiplex PCR; in TCRdb, only in-frame clones are kept and a portion is missing. The sample contains about 28,000 clones, 65% to 90% of which appear only once. The sequence derives from a woman aged 18-50 years who later had graft-versus-host disease after an allogeneic stem cell transplant. The chain couples TRBV7-9 to TRBJ2-2, with D perhaps TRBD1 (6 bases). Sequencing was performed on blood, taken before transplantation. This CDR3 is CASSLQGFAGELFF. CDR3 DNA sequence: TGTGCCAGCAGCTTGCAGGGGTTTGCCGGGGAGCTGTTTTTT.